Presented here are 20 T cell receptor beta chains from one specimen sequenced in a study of PD-1 blockade in classical Hodgkin lymphoma. Time point indicated: cycle 4 day 1 (C4D1), after around six weeks of nivolumab. Relapses following autologous stem cell transplantation were seen in all patients, with brentuximab vedotin exposure varying. Measured with immunoSEQ multiplex PCR; TCRdb has only the in-frame clones, and not every one. This sample has roughly 96,000 clones, with just over 90% found just once. The sequenced sample was peripheral blood mononuclear cells (PBMCs), obtained before the fourth cycle of nivolumab. The receptors shown here come from a human donor with classical Hodgkin lymphoma.

The CDR3, as DNA: TGTGCCAGCTCACCAAAATTTAGGCGGACTTACGAGCAGTACTTC. Translated, it gives CASSPKFRRTYEQYF. The V and J genes are TRBV18 and TRBJ2-7; tentatively, D is TRBD2 (5 bases). Trimming stripped 2 bases from V and 4 bases from J, with 15 bases between. The CDR3 runs 15 residues. CDR1 KGHSH and CDR2 LQKENI come from the germline V gene.

The V call is TRBV18, the J call TRBJ2-2; D is possibly TRBD2 (6 bases). Germline V gene data show CDR1 as KGHSH and CDR2 as LQKENI. Trimming removed 0 bases from V and 6 bases from J, with 11 bases in between. CDR3 length: 15 residues. CDR3 amino acids: CASSPPTSSAGELFF. The CDR3 coding sequence is TGTGCCAGCTCACCACCTACTAGCAGCGCCGGGGAGCTGTTTTTT.

For the CDR3, the DNA is TGCAGCGTTGCTTGGAGCTCTGGAAACACCATATATTTT. Translating gives CSVAWSSGNTIYF. V and J are TRBV29-1 and TRBJ1-3; no clear D gene. In germline, CDR1 is SQVTM, CDR2 ANQGSEA. This CDR3 has 13 residues. V was shortened by 4 bases and J by 0 bases, with 7 bases between the two germline ends. Supplemented by reference TRBV29-1 and TRBJ1-3, the full variable domain reads SAVISQKPSRDICQRGTSLTIQCQVDSQVTMMFWYRQQPGQSLTLIATANQGSEATYESGFVIDKFPISRPNLTFSTLTVSNMSPEDSSIYLCSVAWSSGNTIYFGEGSWLTVV.

J is TRBJ1-2 and V is TRBV30; 9 bases are a match to TRBD1. With V trimmed by 3 bases and J by 11 bases, 16 bases remained unmatched. There are 15 residues in the CDR3. Germline values: CDR1 GTSNPN, CDR2 SVGIG (reference sequence). CDR3 sequence: CAWSLDTGGGSRYTF. CDR3 coding DNA: TGTGCCTGGAGCCTGGATACAGGGGGCGGAAGTCGATACACCTTC.

V usage is TRBV2 and J usage is TRBJ1-1; unclear D gene. The CDR3 spans 13 residues. V was trimmed by 6 bases and J by 6 bases, leaving 14 bases between them. The germline CDR1 and CDR2 sequences are SNHLY and FYNNEI. The CDR3, as DNA: TGTGCCAGCAGCCCCCAATGGCGGCCTGAAGCTTTCTTT. It codes for CASSPQWRPEAFF.

This clone was counted once. The CDR3 is CASGLDAKETQYF. CDR3 in DNA: TGTGCCAGCGGTTTAGATGCAAAAGAGACCCAGTACTTC. The chain links TRBV7-9 to TRBJ2-5; D remains ambiguous. Trimming took 8 bases from V and 3 from J, leaving 13 bases between them. Germline loops: CDR1 SEHNR, CDR2 FQNEAQ (reference sequence). The CDR3 covers 13 residues.

The V call is TRBV6-5, the J call TRBJ1-1, with a possible D match to TRBD1 (5 bases). Germline lookup yields CDR1 MNHEY and CDR2 SVGAGI. Trimming cost V 5 bases and J 5 bases, with 12 bases left between them. The CDR3 sequence is 13 residues long. Here the CDR3 DNA reads TGTGCCAGCAGTGGGGTCAGGGTGACTGAAGCTTTCTTT. It codes for CASSGVRVTEAFF.

This chain uses TRBV28 with TRBJ2-7, with 7 bases aligning to TRBD2. Germline assignment: CDR1 MDHEN and CDR2 SYDVKM. The CDR3 length is 14 residues. V lost 2 bases, J lost 6 bases, and 7 bases stayed unmatched. The CDR3 DNA reads as TGTGCCAGCAGTTTACTCGGCGGGAGAGCCGAGCAGTACTTC. The encoded protein is CASSLLGGRAEQYF.

J is TRBJ2-1 and V is TRBV5-1, with D perhaps being TRBD1 or TRBD2 (5 bases each). The CDR3 sequence is 15 residues long. The germline V gene encodes CDR1 SGHRS and CDR2 YFSETQ. Trimming stripped 2 bases from V and 0 bases from J, with 9 bases between. CDR3 protein: CASSFEGSSYNEQFF. The DNA for the CDR3 is TGCGCCAGCAGCTTTGAGGGGAGCTCCTACAATGAGCAGTTCTTC. The complete variable domain, with remaining parts taken from reference TRBV5-1 and TRBJ2-1, reads KAGVTQTPRYLIKTRGQQVTLSCSPISGHRSVSWYQQTPGQGLQFLFEYFSETQRNKGNFPGRFSGRQFSNSRSEMNVSTLELGDSALYLCASSFEGSSYNEQFFGPGTRLTVL.

This clone was seen just once. V usage is TRBV9 and J usage is TRBJ2-5; TRBD1 matches 7 bases. The CDR3 contains 17 residues. The J segment lost 5 bases and the V segment lost 3 bases, leaving 16 bases of the junction unmatched. Germline V gives CDR1 SGDLS, CDR2 YYNGEE. Here the CDR3 DNA reads TGTGCCAGCAGCGGCGGGTGGGACAGTCGGGGAATGGAGACCCAGTACTTC. Amino acid sequence: CASSGGWDSRGMETQYF.

CDR3 protein: CASTPGPNYGYTF. The CDR3 nucleotides are TGTGCCAGCACCCCCGGCCCTAACTATGGCTACACCTTC. The rearrangement joins TRBV7-2 to TRBJ1-2, with D hard to call. CDR1 SGHTA and CDR2 FQGNSA come from the germline V gene. The CDR3 loop spans 13 amino acids. Trimming stripped 7 bases from V and 0 bases from J, with 9 bases between.

The J gene is TRBJ2-5, the V gene TRBV30; 7 nucleotides line up with TRBD2. Germline CDR1 is GTSNPN and CDR2 is SVGIG (reference sequence). The J segment lost 1 base and the V segment lost 6 bases, leaving 17 bases of the junction unmatched. This CDR3 has 17 amino acids. CDR3 sequence reads: CACTRDLLLAPQETQYF. The CDR3 nucleotides read TGTGCCTGTACCCGGGACCTATTACTAGCGCCCCAAGAGACCCAGTACTTC.

The chain has TRBV7-8 and TRBJ1-2; possibly TRBD1 for D (5 bases). CDR3 size: 13 residues. The V gene's germline CDR1 is SGHVS and CDR2 FQNEAQ. Deletions cut 6 bases from V and 8 bases from J, with 16 bases between. CDR3 region: CASRQQEEGGYTF. For the CDR3, the DNA is TGTGCCAGCAGACAACAGGAGGAAGGCGGCTACACCTTC. Combining the CDR3 with reference TRBV7-8 and TRBJ1-2 gives the whole variable domain GAGVSQSPRYKVAKRGQDVALRCDPISGHVSLFWYQQALGQGPEFLTYFQNEAQLDKSGLPSDRFFAERPEGSVSTLKIQRTQQEDSAVYLCASRQQEEGGYTFGSGTRLTVV.

The gene calls are TRBV15 and TRBJ1-5; D may be TRBD1 (5 bases). The CDR3 totals 16 residues. Germline V gene sequence: CDR1 LNHNV, CDR2 YYDKDF (reference sequence). Trimming stripped 0 bases from V and 2 bases from J, with 11 bases between. The CDR3 here is CATSRDQRGGNQPQHF. CDR3 DNA: TGTGCCACCAGCAGAGATCAAAGGGGTGGCAATCAGCCCCAGCATTTT.

This clone has just a few counts. The chain combines TRBV30 with TRBJ2-5, with TRBD2 as a possible D gene (5 bases). The germline V and J ends were trimmed by 4 bases and 0 bases, with 21 bases remaining between them. The length of the CDR3 is 17 residues. Per the germline V gene, CDR1 is GTSNPN and CDR2 is SVGIG (reference sequence). The CDR3 coding sequence is TGTGCCTGGACCTTAGGTGGAGGAATCGGGTACCAAGAGACCCAGTACTTC. It yields the protein CAWTLGGGIGYQETQYF.

J is TRBJ1-2 and V is TRBV11-2; 7 bases map to TRBD1. This CDR3 region has 15 residues. Germline V CDR1 and CDR2: SGHAT, FQNNGV. Unmatched junction bases numbered 5, after V lost 0 bases and J lost 4 bases. The CDR3 DNA reads TGTGCCAGCAGCTTAGAACAGGGGCCAATCTATGGCTACACCTTC. Its protein is CASSLEQGPIYGYTF.

The rearrangement links TRBV2 to TRBJ2-1; TRBD2 aligns across 10 bases. The CDR3 has 15 amino acids. The V gene end was trimmed by 7 bases and the J gene end by 3 bases; junction bases not matched to a gene: 6. Germline loops: CDR1 SNHLY, CDR2 FYNNEI. The CDR3 protein is CASTPSGGFYNEQFF. CDR3 bases: TGTGCCAGCACCCCTAGCGGGGGCTTCTACAATGAGCAGTTCTTC.

This rearrangement joins TRBV11-1 to TRBJ2-1, with D hard to call. The CDR3 is made up of 14 amino acids. CDR1 SGHAT and CDR2 FQDESV come from the germline V gene (reference sequence). V lost 0 bases to trimming and J lost 8 bases, with 11 bases between them. The CDR3 protein is CASSLAPSSDEQFF. For the CDR3, the DNA is TGTGCCAGCAGCTTAGCCCCAAGTAGTGATGAGCAGTTCTTC.

The rearrangement joins TRBV7-9 to TRBJ2-4; TRBD1 matches at 11 bases. The J segment lost 7 bases and the V segment lost 5 bases, leaving 4 bases of the junction unmatched. The germline CDR1 and CDR2 sequences are SEHNR and FQNEAQ (reference sequence). CDR3 size: 14 residues. This chain's CDR3 is CASSRTGGANIQYF. The CDR3 DNA is TGTGCCAGCAGCCGGACAGGGGGCGCGAACATTCAGTACTTC.

V gene TRBV5-1 combines with J gene TRBJ2-7, with 8 bases identical to TRBD1. Trimming removed 0 bases from V and 5 bases from J; junction bases left unmatched: 34. Germline V gene data show CDR1 as SGHRS and CDR2 as YFSETQ. The CDR3 loop spans 24 amino acids. In nucleotides, the CDR3 is TGCGCCAGCAGCTTGGCCTTGTTGGGCCTTGGTAATTTGTTCCGGGACAGGCCCGCCGACGAGCAGTACTTC. Residues: CASSLALLGLGNLFRDRPADEQYF.